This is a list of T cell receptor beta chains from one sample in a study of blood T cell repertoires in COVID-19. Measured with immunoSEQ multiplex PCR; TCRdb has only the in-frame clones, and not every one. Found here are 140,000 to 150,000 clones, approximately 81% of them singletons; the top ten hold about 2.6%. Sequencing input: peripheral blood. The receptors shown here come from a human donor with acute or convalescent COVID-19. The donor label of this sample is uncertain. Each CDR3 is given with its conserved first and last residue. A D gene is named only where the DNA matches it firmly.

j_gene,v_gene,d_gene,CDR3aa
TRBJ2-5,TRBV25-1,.,CASSEFGGGHQETQYF
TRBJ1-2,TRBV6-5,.,CASSPVNRGYTF
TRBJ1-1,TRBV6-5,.,CASSYSAGVGTEAFF
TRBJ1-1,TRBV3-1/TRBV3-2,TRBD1,CASRTGGNTEAFF
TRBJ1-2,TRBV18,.,CASSPPPGGNYGYTF
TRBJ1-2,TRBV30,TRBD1,CAWSEDRGRLNGYTF
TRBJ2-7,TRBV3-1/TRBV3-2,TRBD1,CASSFGQGIREQYF
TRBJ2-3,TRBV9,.,CASSVGLGAGTDTQYF
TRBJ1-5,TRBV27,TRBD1,CASSPGTGRSNQPQHF
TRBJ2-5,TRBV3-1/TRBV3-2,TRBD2,CASSHGLAKETQYF
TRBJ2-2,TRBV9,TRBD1,CASSGTTGVDTGELFF
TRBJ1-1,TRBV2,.,CASSDTNTEAFF
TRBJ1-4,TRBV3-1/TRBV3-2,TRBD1,CASSLSVGTVNEKLFF
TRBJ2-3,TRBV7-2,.,CASSTSPGTDTQYF
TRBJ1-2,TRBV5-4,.,CASSLPGVDDYTF
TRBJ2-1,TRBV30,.,CAWAGLDSSYNEQFF
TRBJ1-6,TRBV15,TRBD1,CATSRGRRDRDNSPLHF
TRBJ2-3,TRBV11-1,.,CASSADRDTDTQYF
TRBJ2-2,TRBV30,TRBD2,CACSGRANTGELFF
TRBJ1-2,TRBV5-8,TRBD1,CASSDGTVRRDGYGYTF
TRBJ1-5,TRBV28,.,CASSLFGGGQPQHF
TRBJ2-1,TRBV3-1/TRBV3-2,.,CASSREGAHNEQFF
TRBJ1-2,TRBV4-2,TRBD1,CASSQEGQGVSYGYTF
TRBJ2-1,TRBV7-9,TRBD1,CASSLPRGSSYNEQFF
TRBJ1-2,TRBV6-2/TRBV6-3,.,CASSYYRVGGYTF
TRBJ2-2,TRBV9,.,CASSVRVSGELFF
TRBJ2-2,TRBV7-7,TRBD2,CAAGGASATGELFF
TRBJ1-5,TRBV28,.,CASTNPIRRKPILNQPQHF
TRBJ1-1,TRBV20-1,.,CSARDRIEAFF
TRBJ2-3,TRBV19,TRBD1,CASKDRDRRTDTQYF
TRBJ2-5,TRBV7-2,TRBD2,CASSFSGTYQETQYF
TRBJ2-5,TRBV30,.,CAWNPHQETQYF
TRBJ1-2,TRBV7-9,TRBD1,CASSIQGAGYTF
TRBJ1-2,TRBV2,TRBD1,CASSRTGADGYTF
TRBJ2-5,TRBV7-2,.,CASSSGGQETQYF
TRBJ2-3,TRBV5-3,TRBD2,CARSLPGLAGGTDTQYF
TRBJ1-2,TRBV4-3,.,CASSQVGADGYTF
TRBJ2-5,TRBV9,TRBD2,CASSAQTSGRGETQYF
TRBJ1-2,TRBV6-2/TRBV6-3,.,CASSYWGRASDGYTF
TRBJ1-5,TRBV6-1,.,CASSESGYNQPQHF
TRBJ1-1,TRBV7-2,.,CASSFLGQNTEAFF
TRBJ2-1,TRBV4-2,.,CASSQVTGSVSDEQFF
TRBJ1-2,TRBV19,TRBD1,CASSTGTDYGYTF
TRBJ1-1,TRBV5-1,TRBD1,CASSWGTGRWNTEAFF
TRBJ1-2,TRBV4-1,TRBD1,CASSADRGLSYTF
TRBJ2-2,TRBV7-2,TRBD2,CASSLMSGLAPGELFF
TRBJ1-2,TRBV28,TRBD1,CASSLDRVDYGYTF
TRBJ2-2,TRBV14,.,CASSPLGETTGELFF